These T cell receptor beta chains were read from a single sample in a study of PD-1 blockade in classical Hodgkin lymphoma. Profiled with immunoSEQ multiplex PCR; TCRdb holds only in-frame clones, not every one. The repertoire holds some 63,000 clones, with about nine tenths as singletons. The sample here was peripheral blood mononuclear cells (PBMCs), taken at baseline. Receptor source: a human donor with classical Hodgkin lymphoma. CDR3s include the opening cysteine and the closing phenylalanine or tryptophan. A D gene is named only where the DNA matches it firmly. Where a row states a size, it is once, few, many or the class of an expanded clone; other rows omit it.

d_gene | j_gene | abundance | v_gene | CDR3aa | CDR3nt
NA | TRBJ1-4 | NA | TRBV28 | CASSADTTNEKLFF | TGTGCCAGCAGTGCGGACACTACGAATGAAAAACTGTTTTTT
NA | TRBJ1-1 | NA | TRBV9 | CASSVGQSMNTEAFF | TGTGCCAGCAGCGTAGGACAGTCCATGAACACTGAAGCTTTCTTT
TRBD1 | TRBJ2-6 | NA | TRBV6-1 | CASSEATGSGANVLTF | TGTGCCAGCAGTGAAGCGACAGGGTCCGGGGCCAACGTCCTGACTTTC
TRBD2 | TRBJ2-7 | NA | TRBV4-1 | CASSRDISGASYEQYF | TGCGCCAGCAGCCGAGATATTAGCGGGGCCTCCTACGAGCAGTACTTC
NA | TRBJ2-1 | NA | TRBV7-3 | CASSLSAPGLNNEQFF | TGTGCCAGCAGCTTAAGTGCCCCGGGACTTAACAATGAGCAGTTCTTC
TRBD1 | TRBJ1-1 | NA | TRBV5-4 | CASSLGQGGPNTEAFF | TGTGCCAGCAGCTTGGGACAGGGGGGTCCGAACACTGAAGCTTTCTTT
NA | TRBJ2-5 | once | TRBV7-2 | CASSPGLSDGGGTQYF | TGTGCCAGCAGCCCCGGACTATCAGACGGTGGTGGGACCCAGTACTTC
NA | TRBJ1-4 | NA | TRBV4-1 | CASSQDLAVTTNEKLFF | TGCGCCAGCAGCCAAGATTTGGCAGTAACAACTAATGAAAAACTGTTTTTT
TRBD2 | TRBJ2-7 | NA | TRBV6-6 | CASRPSLALVREQYF | TGTGCCAGCAGACCTTCACTAGCGCTGGTACGCGAGCAGTACTTC
TRBD1 | TRBJ2-7 | NA | TRBV28 | CASSLGQGQEYF | TGTGCCAGCAGTCTAGGACAGGGGCAGGAGTACTTC
NA | TRBJ1-2 | NA | TRBV15 | CATSRVTGANYGYTF | TGTGCCACCAGCAGAGTGACAGGAGCTAACTATGGCTACACCTTC
TRBD1 | TRBJ1-5 | once | TRBV2 | CASRGTGVGNQPQHF | TGTGCCAGCAGGGGGACAGGGGTCGGCAATCAGCCCCAGCATTTT
NA | TRBJ2-6 | NA | TRBV9 | CASSVLYGINGANVLTF | TGTGCCAGCAGCGTACTGTATGGAATAAATGGGGCCAACGTCCTGACTTTC
NA | TRBJ1-4 | NA | TRBV15 | CATSRDLDGPEKLFF | TGTGCCACCAGCAGAGATCTCGACGGGCCGGAAAAACTGTTTTTT
NA | TRBJ2-5 | NA | TRBV28 | CASSPRETQYF | TGTGCCAGCAGCCCTCGGGAGACCCAGTACTTC
NA | TRBJ2-5 | NA | TRBV5-5 | CASIDSPRQNQETQYF | TGTGCCAGCATCGACTCCCCCCGACAGAACCAAGAGACCCAGTACTTC
NA | TRBJ2-7 | few | TRBV2 | CASSRAYLYEQYF | TGTGCCAGCAGCCGGGCCTACCTCTACGAGCAGTACTTC
TRBD1 | TRBJ1-2 | NA | TRBV5-6 | CASSRRQGPYGYTF | TGTGCCAGCAGCAGGAGACAGGGCCCCTATGGCTACACCTTC
NA | TRBJ2-3 | once | TRBV5-1 | CASSLEASLDTQYF | TGCGCCAGCAGCTTGGAAGCTAGCTTGGATACGCAGTATTTT
TRBD1 | TRBJ2-5 | NA | TRBV6-1 | CATISGTGLETQYF | TGTGCCACCATATCCGGGACAGGGCTAGAGACCCAGTACTTC
NA | TRBJ1-2 | NA | TRBV18 | CASSPPGFDYGYTF | TGTGCCAGCTCACCACCCGGGTTTGACTATGGCTACACCTTC
NA | TRBJ2-1 | once | TRBV29-1 | CSVEEDAIPSYNEQFF | TGCAGCGTTGAAGAAGACGCCATTCCCTCCTACAATGAGCAGTTCTTC
NA | TRBJ2-3 | NA | TRBV11-3 | CASRGGDRGRPSTDTQYF | TGTGCCAGCAGGGGGGGGGACAGAGGACGTCCCAGCACAGATACGCAGTATTTT
NA | TRBJ1-1 | NA | TRBV13 | CASSQGSSAFF | TGTGCCAGCAGTCAGGGCTCGTCGGCTTTCTTT
TRBD1 | TRBJ2-1 | NA | TRBV4-1 | CASSQRGQGLDEQFF | TGCGCCAGCAGCCAACGTGGACAGGGGTTGGATGAGCAGTTCTTC